This T cell receptor beta chain was identified in a study of blood T cell repertoires in COVID-19. The overall study: COVID-19 samples from acute and convalescent phases originated in the United States, Italy and Spain. T cells, B-cell-depleted T cells, or PBMCs supplied cDNA or gDNA.

Using immunoSEQ multiplex PCR, the repertoire was profiled, and TCRdb retains in-frame clones only, with some absent. The sample contains some 260,000 clones, 87% of which appear only once. Participants spanned ages roughly 18 to 95 years and resided in some 22 US areas. V was clipped by 6 bases and J by 2 bases; unmatched bases: 11. The CDR3 sequence is 16 residues long. Germline CDR1 and CDR2: MDHEN and SYDVKM. The receptor was derived from a woman aged 25-40 years with acute COVID-19. The sequenced material came from PBMCs or T cells enriched from blood (not recorded which). The chain has TRBV28 and TRBJ1-2, with TRBD1 matching over 8 bases. The CDR3 DNA is TGTGCCAGCAGCCTATTCAGGGACAGGCCAAACTATGGCTACACCTTC. This codes for CASSLFRDRPNYGYTF.